This T cell receptor beta chain comes out of a study of cytomegalovirus exposure and HLA in healthy donors. Trimming took 5 bases from V and 4 from J; bases not matched to a gene: 8. Germline V lookup: CDR1 MNHEY, CDR2 SMNVEV (reference sequence). The CDR3 is 15 residues long. The PCR had 60 Vbeta and 13 Jbeta primers. TCRdb's table, derived via immunoSEQ multiplex PCR, lists solely in-frame clones and lacks some. Of around 100,000 clones listed, over 75% were seen once; the top ten hold approximately 6.3%. The material sequenced was PBMCs. The TCR comes from a man in his sixties in good health and CMV-seropositive. The gene calls are TRBV27 and TRBJ1-2, with TRBD1 matching 9 bases. CDR3 residues: CASSPAGTGSYGYTF. The CDR3 DNA is TGTGCCAGCAGTCCGGCCGGGACAGGGTCCTATGGCTACACCTTC.